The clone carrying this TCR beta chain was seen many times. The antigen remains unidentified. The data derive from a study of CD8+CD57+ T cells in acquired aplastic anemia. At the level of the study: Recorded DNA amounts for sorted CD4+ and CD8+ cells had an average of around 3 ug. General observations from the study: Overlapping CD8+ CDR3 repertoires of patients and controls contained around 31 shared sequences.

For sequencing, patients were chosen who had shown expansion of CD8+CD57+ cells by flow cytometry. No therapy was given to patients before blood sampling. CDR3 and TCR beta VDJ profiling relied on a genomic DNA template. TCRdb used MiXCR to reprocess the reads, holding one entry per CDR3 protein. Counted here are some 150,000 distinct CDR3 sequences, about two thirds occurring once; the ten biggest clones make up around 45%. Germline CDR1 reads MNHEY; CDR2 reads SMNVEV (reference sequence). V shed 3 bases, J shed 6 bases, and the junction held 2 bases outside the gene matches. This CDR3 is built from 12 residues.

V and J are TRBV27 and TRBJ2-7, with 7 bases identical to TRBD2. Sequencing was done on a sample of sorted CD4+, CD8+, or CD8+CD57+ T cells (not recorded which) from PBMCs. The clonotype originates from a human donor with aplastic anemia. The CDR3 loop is CASSLGGVEQYF. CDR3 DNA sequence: TGTGCCAGCAGTTTGGGAGGGGTCGAGCAGTACTTC.